This T cell receptor (beta chain) came from a study of neurological immune-mediated disorders. Study at large: Multiple sclerosis patients numbered approximately 35, of whom roughly 31 were relapsing-remitting and 3 secondary progressive.

This clonotype was observed a single time. Its antigen remains unidentified. It was by 5'RACE with 10-nucleotide random UMIs that the cDNA was made. TCRdb processed the 5' RACE reads anew with MiXCR; each CDR3 protein has one entry. Altogether tens of thousands of distinct CDR3 sequences are present, 4% to 6% being singletons, with the ten largest covering 7.4%. General study findings and limits: Phylogenetic grouping put 18 of 34 multiple sclerosis patients' repertoires into one related-CDR3 cluster, a possible signature. The study found no CDR3 amino acid sequences shared by expanded clones across subjects, suggesting private repertoires in all groups.

Sequenced input: PBMCs. The sequence was collected from a man aged 18 to 30 with multiple sclerosis.

The CDR3 DNA follows: TGTGCCAGCAGTCGACGGACTAGCGGGGGCGAGCAGTTCTTC. It translates to CASSRRTSGGEQFF. The chain has TRBV6-5 and TRBJ2-1; 13 bases map to TRBD2. CDR3 length: 14 residues. After removal of 5 bases from V and 10 bases from J, the junction contained 5 bases not matched to a gene. The germline V gene has CDR1 MNHEY and CDR2 SVGAGI.